Here is one TCR beta chain with its context. Germline loops: CDR1 SGHNT, CDR2 YYREEE (reference sequence). Trimming at V came to 4 bases and at J to 6 bases, leaving 5 bases not matched to a gene. The CDR3 spans 14 residues. The data were taken from a study of blood T cell repertoires in COVID-19. Study as a whole: Collection of acute and convalescent COVID-19 samples took place in the United States, Italy and Spain. T cells, B-cell-depleted T cells, or PBMCs provided the cDNA or gDNA that served as material.

Authors' processing steps: Quantification of nucleated cells was approximated via reference gene primer amplification. The data were produced by immunoSEQ multiplex PCR, yet TCRdb's version contains in-frame clones alone and is incomplete. D and trimming were read from the DNA, whereas the V and J calls and clone size are those reported in that table. Among about 78,000 clones listed, 75% to 90% were seen once. The chain combines TRBV5-4 with TRBJ1-4; the match to TRBD1 covers 8 bases. The clonotype originates from a man in his sixties with active or convalescent COVID-19. The sequencing sample was made of peripheral blood. The CDR3 here is CASSHDRGDEKLFF. The CDR3 coding sequence is TGTGCCAGCAGCCACGACAGGGGAGATGAAAAACTGTTTTTT.